These 26 T cell receptor beta chains came from one sample sequenced in a study of OX40 agonist ivuxolimab in advanced cancers. TCRdb's copy holds only in-frame clones and misses some; the assay was immunoSEQ multiplex PCR. In the table there are under 70,000 clones, approximately 90% of which are singletons. The sequencing used CD4+ or CD8+ T cells sorted from blood, collected in a trial of the OX40 agonist ivuxolimab. These receptors all stem from an adult with an advanced solid tumor such as melanoma, head and neck, liver or kidney cancer.

This clone was recorded only once. This chain joins TRBV28 and TRBJ1-2; maybe TRBD1 (6 bases). Germline assignment: CDR1 MDHEN and CDR2 SYDVKM. CDR3 length: 14 amino acids. V lost 6 bases and J lost 8, with 19 bases in between. The CDR3 here is CASSLFDRSVGYTF. As DNA, the CDR3 is TGTGCCAGCAGCCTATTCGACAGGTCGGTCGGCTACACCTTC.

This clone was picked up one time. V is TRBV6-6 and J is TRBJ1-3; 7 positions agree with TRBD1. Germline V gene lookup returns CDR1 MNHNY and CDR2 SVGAGI (reference sequence). V shed 5 bases, J shed 7 bases, and the junction held 8 bases outside the gene matches. The CDR3 consists of 14 residues. The CDR3 nucleotides read TGTGCCAGCAGTCAGCAGGGGGGAACGAACACCATATATTTT. Protein product: CASSQQGGTNTIYF.

This chain connects TRBV29-1 to TRBJ2-5; D uncertain. The DNA end is a closer match to TRBJ2-7, so the J assignment may be wrong. The CDR3 has 13 residues. CDR1 is SQVTM, CDR2 ANQGSEA, per germline. CDR3 loop: CSVYGGRSYEQYF. CDR3 in DNA: TGCAGCGTTTACGGCGGCCGTTCCTACGAGCAGTACTTC.

The genes are TRBV18 and TRBJ2-5, with 9 bases aligning to TRBD1. Looked up from germline, CDR1 is KGHSH and CDR2 is LQKENI. Trimming took 6 bases from V and 2 from J; bases not matched to a gene: 7. The CDR3 covers 15 residues. The CDR3 nucleotides are TGTGCCAGCTCTCTTGGGACAGGGCTTCAAGAGACCCAGTACTTC. Translated: CASSLGTGLQETQYF.

V is TRBV28 and J is TRBJ1-5; 9 nucleotides align to TRBD1. The CDR3 sequence is 13 residues long. Trimming cost V 10 bases and J 5 bases; bases outside gene matches: 6. Germline V gives CDR1 MDHEN, CDR2 SYDVKM. As DNA, the CDR3 is TGTGCCACCCGCGGACAGGGGTATCAGCCCCAGCATTTT. It codes for CATRGQGYQPQHF. Combining the CDR3 with reference TRBV28 and TRBJ1-5 gives the whole variable domain DVKVTQSSRYLVKRTGEKVFLECVQDMDHENMFWYRQDPGLGLRLIYFSYDVKMKEKGDIPEGYSVSREKKERFSLILESASTNQTSMYLCATRGQGYQPQHFGDGTRLSIL.

V is TRBV7-6 and J is TRBJ2-5; D is unresolved. Deletions cut 1 base from V and 6 bases from J, with 3 bases between. Looked up from germline, CDR1 is SGHVS and CDR2 is FNYEAQ. The CDR3 totals 11 residues. The CDR3: CASSLVQTQYF. CDR3 nucleotide sequence: TGTGCCAGCAGCTTAGTTCAGACCCAGTACTTC.

This clone has only a few counts. The chain couples TRBV5-4 to TRBJ2-3; D possibly corresponds to TRBD1 (5 bases). The CDR3 totals 13 residues. Trimming took 2 bases from V and 5 from J, leaving 9 bases between them. The V gene's germline CDR1 is SGHNT and CDR2 YYREEE (reference sequence). The CDR3 protein is CASSFWGVDTQYF. DNA of the CDR3: TGTGCCAGCAGCTTTTGGGGCGTAGATACGCAGTATTTT.

The V call is TRBV6-1, the J call TRBJ2-5; D is undetermined. The CDR3 covers 13 residues. V was clipped by 4 bases and J by 0 bases, with 6 bases between them. Germline V gives CDR1 MNHNS, CDR2 SASEGT. The CDR3 nucleotides are TGTGCCAGCAGTGGATTTTACCAAGAGACCCAGTACTTC. The encoded protein is CASSGFYQETQYF.

V and J are TRBV4-1 and TRBJ2-3, with 8 bases matching TRBD2. J lost 0 bases, V lost 6 bases, and 8 bases had no gene match. The V gene's germline CDR1 is MGHRA and CDR2 YSYEKL. The CDR3 covers 16 residues. The CDR3 DNA is TGCGCCAGCAGGGTCAGACTAGCGCCCAGCACAGATACGCAGTATTTT. It specifies CASRVRLAPSTDTQYF.

The gene calls are TRBV5-8 and TRBJ2-3; TRBD2 agrees at 8 bases. Germline V gene lookup returns CDR1 SGHTS and CDR2 YDEGEE. The CDR3 consists of 16 residues. V lost 4 bases and J lost 3; bases outside the gene matches: 10. The CDR3 DNA reads as TGTGCCAGCAGCCTCTACGGGGGGGCCCCGACAGATACGCAGTATTTT. It specifies CASSLYGGAPTDTQYF.

This chain joins TRBV7-9 and TRBJ2-2, with 9 bases identical to TRBD2. Trimming at V came to 4 bases and at J to 3 bases, leaving 15 bases not matched to a gene. CDR1 and CDR2 (germline): SEHNR, FQNEAQ (reference sequence). CDR3 length: 19 amino acids. CDR3 in DNA: TGTGCCAGCAGCTCCCCCCATAGCGAGCGGGAGGCGGACACCGGGGAGCTGTTTTTT. It codes for CASSSPHSEREADTGELFF. The whole variable domain, remainder taken from reference TRBV7-9 and TRBJ2-2, is DTGVSQNPRHKITKRGQNVTFRCDPISEHNRLYWYRQTLGQGPEFLTYFQNEAQLEKSRLLSDRFSAERPKGSFSTLEIQRTEQGDSAMYLCASSSPHSEREADTGELFFGEGSRLTVL.

The CDR3: CASSPVAEAAGNTIYF. The CDR3 DNA sequence: TGTGCCAGCTCACCGGTGGCCGAGGCGGCTGGAAACACCATATATTTT. The chain combines TRBV18 with TRBJ1-3, with no clear D. Germline-derived CDR1 and CDR2 are KGHSH and LQKENI. The V end lost 3 bases, the J end lost 2 bases, and 14 bases lay between the germline ends. The CDR3 contains 16 residues.

The count of this clone is one. The CDR3 sequence is CASSRGQARLQATREQFF. CDR3 coding DNA: TGTGCCAGCAGCCGCGGACAGGCCCGGCTCCAAGCCACAAGGGAGCAGTTCTTC. This chain connects TRBV7-9 to TRBJ2-1; 7 bases are a match to TRBD1. The CDR3 runs 18 residues. J lost 10 bases, V lost 5 bases, and 23 bases had no gene match. Germline values: CDR1 SEHNR, CDR2 FQNEAQ (reference sequence). Complete variable domain (other parts from reference TRBV7-9 and TRBJ2-1): DTGVSQNPRHKITKRGQNVTFRCDPISEHNRLYWYRQTLGQGPEFLTYFQNEAQLEKSRLLSDRFSAERPKGSFSTLEIQRTEQGDSAMYLCASSRGQARLQATREQFFGPGTRLTVL.

J is TRBJ2-2 and V is TRBV12-5, with no clear D. Trimming left V 0 bases short and J 4 bases short, with 9 bases between. This CDR3 spans 15 amino acids. The germline CDR1 and CDR2 sequences are LGHNT and FRNRAP. Here the CDR3 DNA reads TGTGCTAGTGGTTTGGTCCTAGGTGGCACCGGGGAGCTGTTTTTT. This gives the protein CASGLVLGGTGELFF.

This chain uses TRBV4-1 with TRBJ2-1; 11 bases fit TRBD1. CDR3 length: 14 residues. Trimming took 3 bases from V and 6 from J; bases not matched to a gene: 1. Germline CDR1 MGHRA, CDR2 YSYEKL. CDR3 loop: CASSHGTGGNEQFF. The CDR3 nucleotides are TGCGCCAGCAGCCACGGGACAGGGGGCAATGAGCAGTTCTTC.

The V gene is TRBV5-1, the J gene TRBJ2-7, with D perhaps matching TRBD1 (6 bases). CDR1 SGHRS and CDR2 YFSETQ come from the germline V gene. This CDR3 is 12 amino acids long. The V end was cut by 4 bases, the J end by 2 bases, with 7 bases between. CDR3 nucleotide sequence: TGCGCCAGCAGCCGGGACACCTACGAGCAGTACTTC. It yields the protein CASSRDTYEQYF.

This chain connects TRBV6-5 to TRBJ2-5; D is unresolved. The CDR3 has 13 residues. Deletions cut 2 bases from V and 8 bases from J, with 12 bases between. Germline V CDR1 and CDR2: MNHEY, SVGAGI. The CDR3 spells CASSYSFPETQYF. In DNA form, the CDR3 reads TGTGCCAGCAGTTACAGTTTCCCGGAAACCCAGTACTTC.

The chain carries TRBV13 and TRBJ1-2; possible D gene TRBD1, 5 bases. V was pared by 5 bases and J by 3 bases, with 13 bases between. This CDR3 is built from 14 residues. Germline-derived CDR1 and CDR2 are PRHDT and FYEKMQ (reference sequence). CDR3 DNA: TGTGCCAGCAGCAGCGGGGGACGACACTATGGCTACACCTTC. Translated, it gives CASSSGGRHYGYTF.

This rearrangement joins TRBV4-1 to TRBJ2-4; 7 bases are shared with TRBD2. CDR3 length: 16 residues. From germline, CDR1 is MGHRA and CDR2 YSYEKL. The trim removed 1 base at V and 0 bases at J, leaving 3 bases unmatched. CDR3 DNA sequence: TGCGCCAGCAGCCAAGGGGGGGGGTTAGCCAAAAACATTCAGTACTTC. Translating gives CASSQGGGLAKNIQYF.

The chain combines TRBV5-1 with TRBJ1-1; TRBD1 might be the D (5 bases). The germline CDR1 and CDR2 sequences are SGHRS and YFSETQ. Trimming took 2 bases from V and 2 from J, leaving 10 bases between them. The CDR3 extends over 14 amino acids. The CDR3 loop reads CASSLAGSNTEAFF. The CDR3, as DNA: TGCGCCAGCAGCTTAGCAGGGAGTAACACTGAAGCTTTCTTT.

This clone has only a few counts. The chain has TRBV5-1 and TRBJ1-6; TRBD1 matches at 7 bases. This CDR3 has 16 residues. From germline, CDR1 is SGHRS and CDR2 YFSETQ. Germline trimming cut 4 bases from V and 9 bases from J; bases unmatched to any gene: 13. Here the CDR3 reads CASSGVGRGRGSPLHF. Here the CDR3 DNA reads TGCGCCAGCAGCGGCGTGGGGAGGGGGCGCGGTTCACCCCTCCACTTT. The variable domain in full, with the rest retrieved from reference TRBV5-1 and TRBJ1-6, is KAGVTQTPRYLIKTRGQQVTLSCSPISGHRSVSWYQQTPGQGLQFLFEYFSETQRNKGNFPGRFSGRQFSNSRSEMNVSTLELGDSALYLCASSGVGRGRGSPLHFGNGTRLTVT.

J is TRBJ1-6 and V is TRBV4-1, with D tentatively TRBD1 (6 bases). This CDR3 comprises 21 residues. Trimming took 0 bases from V and 0 from J, leaving 21 bases between them. Germline CDR1 MGHRA, CDR2 YSYEKL. The CDR3 is CASSQEVARGITSSYNSPLHF. CDR3 nucleotides: TGCGCCAGCAGCCAAGAGGTAGCCAGGGGCATTACAAGCTCCTATAATTCACCCCTCCACTTT.

The rearrangement uses TRBV11-2 and TRBJ2-6; 11 nucleotides match TRBD1. Losses at the gene ends were 1 base for V and 2 bases for J; bases not matched to a gene: 4. Germline V gene sequence: CDR1 SGHAT, CDR2 FQNNGV. There are 18 residues in the CDR3. CDR3 residues: CASSLGTGGVTGANVLTF. The CDR3 region has the DNA TGTGCCAGCAGCTTAGGGACAGGGGGCGTCACTGGGGCCAACGTCCTGACTTTC.

There are a few counts of this clone. The V call is TRBV5-6, the J call TRBJ1-5; possibly TRBD1 for D (6 bases). Germline V gene lookup returns CDR1 SGHDT and CDR2 YYEEEE. The CDR3 totals 16 residues. V lost 4 bases and J 4 bases, leaving 18 bases between the germline ends. The CDR3 nucleotides read TGTGCCAGCAGCGCGAAGTGGGCCACAGGGAATCAGCCCCAGCATTTT. The encoded protein is CASSAKWATGNQPQHF.

The V and J genes are TRBV7-3 and TRBJ2-3, with 9 bases identical to TRBD2. This CDR3 has 18 amino acids. CDR1 SGHTA and CDR2 FQGTGA come from the germline V gene. The junction had 12 bases not matched to a gene; V was cut back by 5 bases and J by 0 bases. CDR3 amino acids: CASSRGGLAGESTDTQYF. CDR3 in DNA: TGTGCCAGCAGCCGTGGGGGATTAGCGGGAGAGAGCACAGATACGCAGTATTTT. Variable domain in full (rest from reference TRBV7-3 and TRBJ2-3): GAGVSQTPSNKVTEKGKYVELRCDPISGHTALYWYRQSLGQGPEFLIYFQGTGAADDSGLPNDRFFAVRPEGSVSTLKIQRTERGDSAVYLCASSRGGLAGESTDTQYFGPGTRLTVL.

The V gene is TRBV27, the J gene TRBJ1-1, with D perhaps matching TRBD1 (6 bases). The CDR3 spans 14 residues. Trimming shortened V by 2 bases and J by 1 base, and 8 bases separated the two germline ends. Germline-derived CDR1 and CDR2 are MNHEY and SMNVEV (reference sequence). The CDR3 sequence is CASSLMGANTEAFF. The CDR3 nucleotides are TGTGCCAGCAGTTTAATGGGGGCGAACACTGAAGCTTTCTTT.